This paragraph covers one T cell receptor (beta chain) sequence. Its antigen is unknown. There are no base qualities to consult, and no much larger clone falls within one base. Receptor libraries were prepared by the immunoSEQ multiplex PCR assay. For the multiplex PCR, a mixture combining 60 forward primers for TCR Vbeta segments and 13 reverse primers for TCR Jbeta segments was used. A multiplex PCR assay on genomic DNA amplified the CDR3 region of rearranged TCR beta genes. Amplified TCR beta libraries were sequenced as 87-base-pair reads on the Illumina HiSeq System. For the original study's pipeline: Across the 640 or so repertoires, a later analysis counted around 80 million unique TCR beta chains, some 11 million of which were shared by at least two donors. A nearest-neighbor algorithm error-corrected the raw reads and collapsed the reads into unique sequences, merging closely related sequences to remove PCR and sequencing errors. To assign V, D and J gene segments, CDR3 sequences were aligned to IMGT reference sequences. For a sequence to be retained, at least a six-nucleotide match to both a V gene segment and a J gene segment was required. Rearrangements were called productive when the CDR3 lacked stop codons and stayed in frame with V and J; all others were non-productive. Following IMGT convention, CDR3 was defined as the stretch from the second conserved V-encoded cysteine to the conserved J-encoded phenylalanine. The earlier analysis of 587 of the donors excluded any sequence lacking an unambiguous match to a single V gene segment. An earlier analysis of over 450 of the donors classified V segments as functional when productive rearrangements were above 56.7% and as segregating when the standard deviation between donors was above 5%. A statistical classification framework was developed to diagnose cytomegalovirus status using the catalog of TCR beta chain sequences. A later analysis assigned V and J genes by comparing TCR nucleotide sequences with IMGT/GENE-DB human TR gene sequences. A later analysis assigned CDR3 sequences and most-parsimonious VDJ recombination scenarios with the TCRdist pipeline. In a later analysis, each TCR beta chain was defined by its CDR3 amino acid sequence together with its V-gene family, and reads lacking a unique V-gene family were excluded. To address suspected cross-contamination and a sequencing artifact, a later analysis removed 592 highly shared, low-generation-probability nucleotide sequences. For each public chain, a later analysis derived a clonal expansion index from normalized ranks of inferred template counts within each repertoire. In a later analysis, generation probabilities were computed with a VDJ recombination model fitted to out-of-frame rearrangements, and the resulting probabilities were checked against IGoR. In a later analysis, hypergeometric tests were used to score TCR-TCR, TCR-HLA and TCR-CMV co-occurrence, with a repertoire-size bias correction applied to TCR pairs. To estimate false discovery rates, a later analysis permuted the HLA or CMV assignments 20 times. A later analysis grouped co-occurring TCRs with DBSCAN, adding TCRdist sequence similarity when clustering within HLA-allele-positive subsets. Repertoires with fewer than 30,000 or more than 120,000 public chains were left out of co-occurrence clustering, as were about five repertoires with anomalous nucleotide sharing. TCRdb's version of the immuneACCESS table is confined to in-frame rearrangements and falls short of the full clone set. An unresolved V gene accounts for under half of the shortfall where checked; the remainder is of unknown origin. V and J calls and clone size are given by that table; D and trimming were obtained from the DNA. This sample has 150,000 to 200,000 clones in its table, and 81% of those were observed once. The ten largest clonotypes hold about 2.3% of the sample.

The germline V gene supplies CDR1 KGHSH and CDR2 LQKENI. A distance of 14 bases separates the germline ends of V and J, which lose 3 bases and 3 bases respectively. The CDR3 holds 15 amino acids from the cysteine to the phenylalanine. CDR3 DNA only is kept here, 45 bases in frame from base 1. The cohort comprised around 690 healthy bone marrow donors. At the time of sampling, all cohort members were nominally healthy, though unrecorded immune exposures were likely present. The donor was CMV seronegative and was included in the group of 352 seronegative cohort members. A peripheral blood sample was provided by each donor, and peripheral blood mononuclear cells were used for TCR beta sequencing. The Qiagen DNeasy Blood Extraction Kit was used to extract genomic DNA from the blood cell samples. This sample is part of a study of cytomegalovirus exposure and HLA in healthy donors (dated by TCRdb to between 2016 and 2019). Background for the entire study: An earlier analysis of approximately 550 of the donors reported approximately 290 Gb of sequence data and about 100 million unique TCR beta sequences from approximately 180 million T cells. About 280 gigabases of sequencing data and approximately 91 million unique TCR sequences made up an early release that covered 500 to 700 HLA-typed donors. Among the approximately 430 genotyped donors, 75% to 90% belonged to the genetic ancestry cluster associated with self-reported Caucasian donors. The study aimed to test whether signatures of past pathogen exposure could be identified by cataloging public T cell receptors. The study used immunosequencing to profile the T cell repertoires of several hundred subjects and linked those repertoires to cytomegalovirus serostatus. Along with the roughly 710-subject first cohort, a separate validation cohort of around 110 different subjects was used. To predict cytomegalovirus infection status, the study brought together high-throughput TCR immunosequencing, statistical association of individual TCRs with disease status, and machine learning. A later analysis re-analyzed previously published TCR beta repertoires from 660 or so donors and added high-resolution HLA genotyping to study TCR occurrence patterns. In the later analysis, no new phenotypic data were used to find candidate immune exposures; instead, reliance was placed on TCR beta sequences and their occurrence across donors. To decide whether each TCR beta V gene segment behaved as functional or pseudogenic, an earlier analysis of some 600 of the donors relied on high-throughput TCR beta sequencing. Donor age, sex, ethnicity and CMV serostatus were collected together with the repertoire data. Genome-wide SNP genotypes for about 60% of the roughly 670 donors were used in a later genetic analysis, which treated that subset as a discovery cohort. Every discovery cohort repertoire had been produced on one sequencing platform. Both class I and class II loci were covered by HLA typing, at four-digit resolution. Typing coverage varied by locus: roughly 629-640 donors for A, B, C, DRB1 and DQB1; roughly 520 for DQA1; 600 to 610 for DPA1; 400 to 480 for DPB1. Four or five DR-DQ haplotypes were treated as single units for association and clustering because of strong linkage in the cohort. Among some 410 genotyped donors of the cohort, an average of approximately 240,000 unique TCR beta nucleotide sequences was sequenced per donor, of which about 20% were non-productive. What the authors observed across the whole study: A later analysis found that most CMV-associated TCR beta chains appeared HLA-restricted, with HLA associations seemingly driven largely by CMV exposure. When HLA alleles, especially DR and DQ, strongly co-occurred, TCR associations were difficult to assign to individual alleles. Across donors, most TCR sequences were observed very rarely, whereas some public TCRs were present in many individuals. The study gave a list of roughly 150 TCR beta chains associated with cytomegalovirus. In a later analysis, 15,000 to 20,000 TCR beta sequences were associated with specific HLA alleles at a false discovery rate of 0.05. Because HLA typing was unavailable for some donors at each locus, only the typed subset was used in association tests. A further reported finding was that TCR beta sequences accurately predicted the HLA-A and HLA-B alleles for most subjects in the first cohort. Broadly in line with IMGT annotations, most TCR beta V segments showed up in productive rearrangements about 87% or about 30% of the time in an earlier analysis of some 590 of the donors. Presence/absence analyses assumed roughly uniform sequencing depth across donors, an assumption that may not hold. It was suggested by the authors that the approach could potentially be generalized to other disease states and immunological phenotypes. A group of highly shared sequence variants was considered likely to be a technical artifact of the sequencing pipeline. The cohort was sequenced for TCR beta chains only, and without alpha or paired-chain data the features that could be detected were limited. The classifier was reported to diagnose cytomegalovirus status with high specificity and sensitivity in both the original cohort and the validation cohort. Some IMGT-functional V segments, including TRBV6-2 and TRBV6-3, could not be told apart with the 87-base-pair reads, so those segments were excluded. Because counts were too low, about 18 rarely observed V segments, including chromosome 9 orphons, were excluded from the earlier analysis of several hundred of the donors. A later genetic analysis associated a missense DCLRE1C variant with V-gene and J-gene trimming of TCR beta chains, and an independent cohort replicated the association. Correlated functional status among segregating V segments might be attributable to linkage disequilibrium, but an unknown experimental factor could not be ruled out. According to a later analysis, TCR association rates differed among HLA loci, with DRB1 alleles showing the most associated TCRs and HLA-C alleles showing the fewest. Compared with the roughly 720-donor mean, donors in an Asian-associated ancestry cluster had fewer N-insertions in productive TCRs, according to a later genetic analysis. According to a later analysis, parvovirus B19, influenza, CMV and Epstein-Barr virus appeared linked to several top co-occurrence clusters. In a later analysis, HLA-associated TCR beta chains showed more clonal expansion and lower generation probabilities than non-associated chains that were equally common. Immune exposure information for the cohort was limited to CMV serostatus. Three of the identified cytomegalovirus-associated TCR beta chains were confirmed in vitro to be specific for cytomegalovirus antigens.

This clonotype was sampled from a woman under 40 in good health and CMV-seronegative. This chain is built from TRBV18 and TRBJ1-2; the D gene is unclear. The source material was PBMCs. The nucleotide sequence reads TGTGCCAGCTCACCCTTAGAGGGAAGCGACTATGGCTACACCTTC. Translated, this gives CASSPLEGSDYGYTF.